This T cell receptor (beta chain) was profiled in a study of blood T cell repertoires in COVID-19. The wider study: Some COVID-19 samples were acute and others convalescent; all came from the United States, Italy and Spain.

Clones were sequenced by immunoSEQ multiplex PCR, and TCRdb holds only the in-frame ones, with some missing. The sample has around 230,000 clones; about 80% are singletons. Germline V lookup: CDR1 SGHRS, CDR2 YFSETQ. This CDR3 region has 14 residues. Trimming removed 4 bases from V and 3 bases from J, with 13 bases in between. Participants were aged roughly 18 to 100 years from about two dozen US areas. Participants' own reports of clinical history determined their cohort assignment. The source is a man aged 35 to 55 who had recovered from COVID-19. The chain recombines TRBV5-1 with TRBJ1-2, with D possibly TRBD1 on 5 matching bases. Sequenced sample: PBMCs or T cells enriched from blood (not recorded which). In DNA form, the CDR3 reads TGCGCCAGCAGCCTTCAGGGAAGTGACTATGGCTACACCTTC. Translating it yields CASSLQGSDYGYTF.